These T cell receptor beta chains were read from a single sample in a study of monozygotic twins with inflammatory bowel disease. TCRdb re-analyzed the 5' RACE reads; it lists each CDR3 protein once, without DNA. The listing records fewer than 400,000 distinct CDR3 sequences. Specimen: blood. The receptors originated from a human donor with ulcerative colitis or Crohn's disease, or a healthy co-twin of an affected twin (not recorded which). The CDR3 runs from the conserved cysteine through the conserved F or W. Each record gives: J gene, V gene, CDR3 protein.

J: TRBJ2-1
V: TRBV24-1
CDR3: CATSDSRVNEQFF

J: TRBJ2-7
V: TRBV10-3
CDR3: CASGTSGGYEQYF

J: TRBJ2-1
V: TRBV6-2/TRBV6-3
CDR3: CASSRDNYNEQFF

J: TRBJ2-1
V: TRBV5-1
CDR3: CASSLTGNEQFF

J: TRBJ2-3
V: TRBV7-9
CDR3: CASSYAQDTQYF

J: TRBJ2-7
V: TRBV28
CDR3: CASSLAVEQYF

J: TRBJ1-5
V: TRBV30
CDR3: CAWSGTARNQPQHF

J: TRBJ1-2
V: TRBV5-1
CDR3: CASSLQSRSYTF

J: TRBJ1-6
V: TRBV5-6
CDR3: CASSLNAAGTSPLHF

J: TRBJ2-1
V: TRBV4-3
CDR3: CASSQDLAIRQFF

J: TRBJ2-5
V: TRBV11-2
CDR3: CASSTGRQETQYF

J: TRBJ2-1
V: TRBV7-3
CDR3: CASSLKNGGAGEQFF

J: TRBJ2-3
V: TRBV28
CDR3: CASTPHGRGNTDTQYF

J: TRBJ2-7
V: TRBV20-1
CDR3: CSADAGSYHEQYF

J: TRBJ1-1
V: TRBV5-1
CDR3: CASSLAILRGNTEAFF

J: TRBJ2-5
V: TRBV20-1
CDR3: CSAGDKGFLQETQYF

J: TRBJ2-2
V: TRBV6-1
CDR3: CATHGRRPNTGELFF

J: TRBJ2-2
V: TRBV6-4
CDR3: CASRPDRKIGELFF

J: TRBJ2-7
V: TRBV6-5
CDR3: CASSYSGSFGAPYEQYF

J: TRBJ2-5
V: TRBV12-3/TRBV12-4
CDR3: CASTLGGGAGETQYF

J: TRBJ1-3
V: TRBV7-2
CDR3: CASSPDRNPGNTIYF

J: TRBJ1-6
V: TRBV18
CDR3: CASSPASRTANSPLHF

J: TRBJ2-7
V: TRBV28
CDR3: CASSLVDATAGEQYF

J: TRBJ2-3
V: TRBV4-2
CDR3: CASSQALLGTDTQYF

J: TRBJ1-5
V: TRBV7-2
CDR3: CASSLIGQPQHF

J: TRBJ2-5
V: TRBV29-1
CDR3: CSVWTGRQETQYF

J: TRBJ2-3
V: TRBV11-2
CDR3: CASSLVAAALDTQYF

J: TRBJ2-7
V: TRBV20-1
CDR3: CSASPGPSYEQYF

J: TRBJ1-2
V: TRBV29-1
CDR3: CSVDVGPGQGSYGYTF